This TCR beta chain was sequenced during a study of blood T cells in healthy people across ages (dated by TCRdb to between 2015 and 2017). Concerning the study at large: In model experiments, template switching captured about one uniquely barcoded TCR beta cDNA molecule for every two T cells. To track age-related changes in TCR beta repertoire diversity, the study relied on deep sequencing normalized with unique cDNA molecular identifiers. Donors were grouped into four age groups: young (average 16 years), middle-aged (about 40), aged (62) and long-lived (approximately 81). Two additional independent replicas of 1 million unique cDNA reads from the same blood draw were analyzed for two donors (one aged 18 to 29 and one aged 80 or older).

This clonotype was detected only a few times. The clone's antigen remains unknown. No per-base quality is available; no much larger clone lies one base away. The protocol used for the library was 5' RACE. Sequencing was performed on an Illumina HiSeq 2500. A second PCR of about 6 to 11 cycles was run with a J-beta primer mix and a sample-barcoded 5' primer. A unique molecular identifier was introduced onto each TCR beta cDNA molecule by a template-switch 5' adaptor carrying 12 random nucleotides. At least 3 million CDR3-containing paired-end reads were obtained from each sample. First-strand cDNA synthesis was performed from all RNA using the Mint cDNA synthesis kit, with priming by a TRBC-specific oligonucleotide. All cDNA was treated with uracil-DNA glycosylase and then went through a first 18-cycle PCR with the universal primers M1SS and BC2_uni_R. Regarding the original processing steps: Each sample was normalized by randomly selecting 1 million high-quality reads, each carrying a distinct molecular identifier. Instead of being binned into consensus sequences, reads that shared molecular identifiers were thrown out. MiTCR, set to a Q25 quality threshold and the strictest error-elimination algorithm, was used for CDR3 identification, clonotype clustering and error correction. A nonparametric unseen species model with Euler transformation was used to estimate lower-bound total TCR beta diversity. The public reads were run again by TCRdb, first through fastp at Q25 and then through MiXCR, and only productive beta chains were kept. Entries that share a CDR3 protein sequence are merged under the most common genes and DNA. These V and J calls originate from TCRdb's pipeline instead of the authors' own analysis. This sample holds just under 550,000 distinct CDR3 sequences; less than 25% were observed only once. The ten largest account for approximately 8.7% of the sample.

The roughly 39 donors, aged 6 to 90 years, were systemically healthy Caucasian individuals from Russia. Each donor gave 8 to 10 milliliters of peripheral blood, drawn into EDTA-treated Vacutainer tubes. Ficoll-Paque density-gradient centrifugation was used to isolate PBMCs, with at least 6.5 million per sample. Trizol reagent was used to extract total RNA from the PBMCs, yielding at least 5 micrograms per sample. Naive CD45RAhigh/CD27high T cell percentages were measured by flow cytometry on a PBMC aliquot from every donor. Here is what the overall study found, with its caveats: The long-lived group showed more naive CD4+ T cells, fewer expanded clones and increased TCR diversity than the aged group, suggesting age selection. Since profiling was done on bulk unsorted PBMCs, naive and antigen-experienced compartments could not be conclusively compared. The CMV infection status of donors was not known, potentially confounding age-related changes in expanded clonotypes. Observed TCR beta diversity correlated strongly with the percentage of naive T cells measured by flow cytometry. Total diversity estimates from one million sequenced T cells were considered lower bounds and underestimates. Observed TCR beta diversity per million T cells fell roughly linearly with age, and a significant reduction was already apparent by age approximately 41.

Trimming removed 1 base from V and 0 bases from J, leaving 10 bases between the germline ends. Sequences SGHTA (CDR1) and FQGNSA (CDR2) are obtained from the germline V gene. Spanning cysteine to phenylalanine, the CDR3 consists of 17 amino acids. Only the CDR3 DNA stays, 51 bases, in frame from base 1. These records were also assigned to another study, of T cells of mothers and their children. As the second paper documents: Nine systemically healthy Caucasian individuals served as donors, namely three mothers together with their six children. cDNA synthesis consumed the entire amount of extracted RNA, loaded at about 1.6 ug RNA in each 15 ul reaction. Sample barcodes and 2-4 random nucleotides were added via the M1S primer in the second PCR. Over 10 million TCR beta CDR3 reads came from each mother, compared with approximately 3.1 million reads from each child. Thymic selection shapes the output of TCR recombination in a similar way in related and unrelated pairs, and inherited differences have a minor effect. Normalized repertoire overlap was always slightly but never significantly higher in related than unrelated mother-child pairs. No persistent microchimeric T cell clones were found, with a detection sensitivity of around 100 clones per million clonotypes. To look for features that set related mother-child pairs apart from unrelated individuals, the researchers ran deep NGS to compare the TCR beta repertoires of mothers and children. On average, the children were roughly 11 +/- 4 years old, while the mothers were about 37 +/- 4 years old. After adapter ligation was performed with NEBNext reagents, the libraries were sequenced on an Illumina HiSeq 2000 with 100+100 nt paired-end reads. To avoid cross-contamination, the mother libraries and the child libraries were prepared a month apart and sequenced in separate runs. Each donor had between roughly 450,000 and 2,300,000 distinct TCR beta clonotypes identified. Naive TCR beta clonotypes were estimated from low-frequency clonotypes matched to each donor's FACS-determined naive share, without sorting.

The sample consisted of blood. This chain joins TRBV7-2 to TRBJ1-6; the D gene cannot be resolved reliably. The receptor comes from a boy between 10 and 17 years old in good health. The CDR3: CASSLEFTASYNSPLHF. DNA sequence: TGTGCCAGCAGCTTAGAATTTACAGCCTCCTATAATTCACCCCTCCACTTT.